This T cell receptor beta chain was retrieved from a study of cytotoxic CD8 clonotypes in ibrutinib-treated CLL. Study results and caveats: The clonality rise at ibrutinib response reflected private clonotype expansion.

Worth noting for this clone: The antigen remains undetermined.

Sequencing used immunoSEQ multiplex PCR; TCRdb keeps in-frame clones, though not all of them. In the table there are fewer than 400,000 clones, approximately 67% of which are singletons. The germline gives CDR1 SNHLY, CDR2 FYNNEI. The ends were cut back, 6 bases at V and 12 bases at J, with 9 bases in the middle. The CDR3 extends over 11 amino acids. Source: PBMCs, taken after 36 months of ibrutinib treatment. The V and J genes are TRBV2 and TRBJ1-6, with unresolved D. The receptor was derived from a human donor with chronic lymphocytic leukemia. The CDR3 region is CASSQRGPLHF. DNA for the CDR3: TGTGCCAGCAGCCAACGAGGACCCCTCCACTTT.